What follows is one T cell receptor beta chain and its context. A junction end diverges from the germline sequence, so it may reflect a read error. The entry originates in a study of blood T cell repertoires in COVID-19. Overall study: Acute-phase and convalescent COVID-19 samples originated in the United States, Italy and Spain.

The repertoire was sequenced with immunoSEQ multiplex PCR; TCRdb's copy has only in-frame clones and lacks some. The sample has 75,000 to 95,000 clones; about 90% are singletons. Sequenced material: peripheral blood. The TCR originated in a human donor in a cohort sampled during active COVID-19.

The CDR3 region is CASCFQLQGNYGYTF. Written as DNA, the CDR3 is TGTGCCAGCTGTTTTCAGCTCCAGGGAAACTATGGCTACACCTTC. This chain joins TRBV28 and TRBJ1-2, with D perhaps matching TRBD1 (5 bases). The CDR3 contains 15 residues. The germline V gene has CDR1 MDHEN and CDR2 SYDVKM.